The rows below give T cell receptor beta chains drawn from one sample of a study of cytomegalovirus exposure and HLA in healthy donors. Libraries were prepared by immunoSEQ multiplex PCR; TCRdb keeps only in-frame clonotypes and omits some of them. The sample contains under 150,000 clones, 70% to 85% of which appear only once. Sequences were obtained from PBMCs. Receptors were obtained from a man in his late teens or twenties in good health and CMV-seronegative. The conserved cysteine and the conserved F or W are not part of the CDR3 here. Each record gives: J gene, V gene, D gene, CDR3 protein. D genes are given only for firm matches.

j_call: TRBJ1-1; v_call: TRBV7-9; d_call: NA; cdr3_aa: ASSLQGTPQSATEAF
j_call: TRBJ2-1; v_call: TRBV9; d_call: NA; cdr3_aa: ASSRTGGEQF
j_call: TRBJ2-1; v_call: TRBV25-1; d_call: NA; cdr3_aa: ASSGGPGSYNEQF
j_call: TRBJ2-2; v_call: TRBV7-2; d_call: TRBD2; cdr3_aa: ASSQTGGGNTGELF
j_call: TRBJ1-1; v_call: TRBV15; d_call: TRBD1; cdr3_aa: ATSGQVSNTEAF
j_call: TRBJ1-3; v_call: TRBV5-1; d_call: NA; cdr3_aa: ASSPGGTGNTIY
j_call: TRBJ2-2; v_call: TRBV9; d_call: TRBD1; cdr3_aa: ASSVGGTGSTGELF
j_call: TRBJ1-1; v_call: TRBV7-9; d_call: NA; cdr3_aa: ASSLAGGGEAF
j_call: TRBJ2-7; v_call: TRBV6-5; d_call: NA; cdr3_aa: ASSRQDKDEQY
j_call: TRBJ1-2; v_call: TRBV14; d_call: TRBD1; cdr3_aa: ASSQDLGQGNYGYT
j_call: TRBJ2-2; v_call: TRBV28; d_call: NA; cdr3_aa: ASSTVRGAGELF
j_call: TRBJ2-7; v_call: TRBV6-5; d_call: TRBD1; cdr3_aa: ASRGTGIGEQY
j_call: TRBJ2-7; v_call: TRBV29-1; d_call: NA; cdr3_aa: SVEDRAYEQY
j_call: TRBJ1-2; v_call: TRBV7-9; d_call: TRBD1; cdr3_aa: ASSPGTGYGYT
j_call: TRBJ2-7; v_call: TRBV5-1; d_call: TRBD1; cdr3_aa: ASSSRDRAYEQY
j_call: TRBJ1-1; v_call: TRBV29-1; d_call: NA; cdr3_aa: SVEVQMNTEAF
j_call: TRBJ2-3; v_call: TRBV6-5; d_call: TRBD1; cdr3_aa: ASSYYQGAKDTQY
j_call: TRBJ1-3; v_call: TRBV4-3; d_call: NA; cdr3_aa: ASSLADGSGNTIY
j_call: TRBJ1-1; v_call: TRBV4-3; d_call: NA; cdr3_aa: ASSHLLGSPEAF
j_call: TRBJ1-4; v_call: TRBV19; d_call: NA; cdr3_aa: ATRSRRQSPRGEKLF
j_call: TRBJ1-1; v_call: TRBV7-6; d_call: TRBD1; cdr3_aa: ASSLDRGGGEAF
j_call: TRBJ1-2; v_call: TRBV4-2; d_call: TRBD1; cdr3_aa: ASSLGQGDGYT
j_call: TRBJ1-5; v_call: TRBV15; d_call: NA; cdr3_aa: ATSRVILQPQH
j_call: TRBJ2-3; v_call: TRBV5-1; d_call: TRBD2; cdr3_aa: ASSLARLAGGLSTDTQY
j_call: TRBJ1-2; v_call: TRBV5-1; d_call: NA; cdr3_aa: ASNVKGANYGYT
j_call: TRBJ2-7; v_call: TRBV5-4; d_call: TRBD1; cdr3_aa: ASSWDRSYEQY
j_call: TRBJ1-5; v_call: TRBV6-5; d_call: NA; cdr3_aa: ASSQGSGNQPQH
j_call: TRBJ1-3; v_call: TRBV7-6; d_call: NA; cdr3_aa: ASSRETISGNTIY
j_call: TRBJ1-2; v_call: TRBV6-1; d_call: NA; cdr3_aa: ASSLEGLLYGYT
j_call: TRBJ2-7; v_call: TRBV7-6; d_call: TRBD2; cdr3_aa: ASSLEAGVSYEQY
j_call: TRBJ1-1; v_call: TRBV9; d_call: TRBD1; cdr3_aa: ASSPRDSLNTEAF
j_call: TRBJ1-2; v_call: TRBV6-6; d_call: NA; cdr3_aa: ASSLVGYGYT
j_call: TRBJ2-1; v_call: TRBV27; d_call: NA; cdr3_aa: ASWTFYNEQF
j_call: TRBJ2-2; v_call: TRBV6-6; d_call: NA; cdr3_aa: ASSYLGGQGTGELF
j_call: TRBJ2-7; v_call: TRBV11-3; d_call: NA; cdr3_aa: ASSLWRGQH
j_call: NA; v_call: TRBV7-9; d_call: NA; cdr3_aa: ASSLGTYEQY
j_call: TRBJ2-3; v_call: TRBV5-1; d_call: TRBD1; cdr3_aa: ASSLRWQGGTDTQY
j_call: TRBJ1-3; v_call: TRBV7-2; d_call: TRBD1; cdr3_aa: ASSPGGSGNTIY
j_call: TRBJ2-3; v_call: TRBV7-9; d_call: TRBD2; cdr3_aa: ASSPGLAPRADTQY
j_call: TRBJ1-1; v_call: TRBV19; d_call: TRBD1; cdr3_aa: ASSMTGAQNTEAF